The rows below give T cell receptor beta chains drawn from one sample of a study of T cell responses to AZD1222 COVID-19 vaccine. TCRdb's table, derived via immunoSEQ multiplex PCR, lists solely in-frame clones and lacks some. The sample consists of about 160,000 clones, 85% to 95% of them appearing once. The specimen was peripheral blood, collected 28 days after the second AZD1222 dose. Receptors were obtained from an adult who received the AZD1222 COVID-19 vaccine. Each CDR3 is given with its conserved first and last residue. The D gene is left open where the match is weak. The size entry is marked missing in some rows and otherwise reads once, few, many or a size class.

J gene,clone size,V gene,D gene,CDR3 DNA,CDR3 protein
TRBJ2-1,.,TRBV11-3,.,TGTGCCAGCAGTTACGGGAATGAGCAGTTCTTC,CASSYGNEQFF
TRBJ2-7,.,TRBV4-1,.,TGCGCCAGCAGCCAAGATAGGCAGCAGTACGAGCAGTACTTC,CASSQDRQQYEQYF
TRBJ1-4,.,TRBV3-1/TRBV3-2,.,TGTGCCAGCAGCCAAGTAACGGGCAATGAAAAACTGTTTTTT,CASSQVTGNEKLFF
TRBJ2-1,.,TRBV7-8,.,TGTGCCAGCAGCTTAGTGAGCCCAAGTGAGCAGTTCTTC,CASSLVSPSEQFF
TRBJ1-5,.,TRBV27,TRBD1,TGTGCCAGCCAGGGGGCCCTCAATCAGCCCCAGCATTTT,CASQGALNQPQHF
TRBJ1-4,once,TRBV5-1,.,TGCGCCAGCAGCCCCTCAGGGGTGCAACATGAAAAACTGTTTTTT,CASSPSGVQHEKLFF
TRBJ1-4,.,TRBV6-5,.,TGTGCCAGCAGTTACTCGGGGGGGCTTGGAGAAAAACTGTTTTTT,CASSYSGGLGEKLFF
TRBJ2-2,few,TRBV6-4,TRBD2,TGTGCCAGCAGTAGCGGGAGCACCGGGGAGCTGTTTTTT,CASSSGSTGELFF
TRBJ2-7,.,TRBV5-4,.,TGTGCCAGCAGCTCCGAAACAGGGAGGACCTTCTCCTACGAGCAGTACTTC,CASSSETGRTFSYEQYF
TRBJ2-7,.,TRBV6-1,.,TGTGCCAGCAGTGCCCCTGCCGGGACACCTACCTACGAGCAGTACTTC,CASSAPAGTPTYEQYF